This TCR beta chain was identified during a study of T cells and copy number aberrations in small-cell lung cancer (dated by TCRdb to the early 2020s). Study-level background: TCR repertoire sequencing was paired with whole-exome sequencing of the same tumor regions to relate T cell metrics to mutations and copy number aberrations. Tumor TCR data existed for roughly 17 patients, and 14 patients had TCR data from both tumor tissue and normal tissue.

The germline V gene supplies CDR1 SNHLY and CDR2 FYNNEI. V and J lose 9 bases and 2 bases, and a span of 13 bases separates them. Reading from cysteine to phenylalanine, the CDR3 counts 13 amino acids. The sequence is cut down to CDR3 DNA, 39 bases in frame from base 1. Comment on this clone: Its antigen is unknown. Per-base qualities were not stored, and no clone one base away is much larger.

The immunoSEQ hsTCRB Kit, with multiplexed V- and J-gene primers, was used to amplify TCR-beta CDR3 regions from genomic DNA. Unique DNA barcodes were added in a second PCR, and the samples were pooled together with one negative control and one positive control. Pooled TCR-beta libraries were sequenced on an Illumina MiSeq with a 150-cycle paired-end protocol. In the authors' own workflow: Raw sequencing data were processed by Adaptive Biotechnologies into a report with normalized, annotated TCR-beta repertoires. T-cell density was computed as TCR-beta templates normalized to usable DNA, which was estimated by amplifying housekeeping genes. Richness was defined as the count of unique rearrangements, and clonality was defined as 1 minus Pielou's evenness. TCRdb provides this immuneACCESS table in a form limited to in-frame rearrangements. Some clones are lacking; in checked studies, under half of them reflect an unresolved V gene, and why the rest are absent is not known. V and J calls and clone size are those listed in that table; D and trimming were worked out from the DNA. A total of about 2,300 clones appear in this sample, approximately 82% of them only once. The top ten hold around 5% of the sample.

Study-level results and caveats: Lower T-cell density, richness and clonality were observed in tumors than in adjacent lung tissue, although the difference in density was not significant. The study was limited by a small sample size because surgical resection is uncommon in small-cell lung cancer, and validation of the findings is required. All specimens consisted of formalin-fixed paraffin-embedded tissue, which is known to introduce sequencing artifacts.

The donors were limited-stage small-cell lung cancer patients whose surgical resection took place in Hangzhou, China, between about 2007 and 2021. All donors were treated with upfront surgery without preoperative chemotherapy or radiotherapy, and immunotherapy was not given to any donor before or after surgery. All 20 or so patients in the sequenced cohort were identified as smokers or heavy second-hand smokers. Adjacent normal lung was collected at least 2 cm from the tumor margin and was morphologically confirmed by two pathologists to be free of malignant cells. To characterize T cell repertoire heterogeneity, the study applied multi-region TCR-beta sequencing to resected limited-stage small-cell lung cancers and to tumor-adjacent lung tissue. Genomic DNA was extracted from FFPE tissue using the AllPrep DNA/RNA FFPE Kit (Qiagen).

Sample: normal tissue next to the tumor. The sequence joins TRBV2 to TRBJ1-2; the D gene cannot be named for sure. This receptor was obtained from a woman between 45 and 65 years old with small cell lung cancer. The nucleotide sequence is TGTGCCAGGAGAAGGGAGGGCAACTATGGCTACACCTTC. It encodes CARRREGNYGYTF.